The next 7 T cell receptor beta chains were all read from a single sample in a study of blood T cell repertoires in COVID-19. This table comes from immunoSEQ multiplex PCR, and its TCRdb copy is limited to in-frame clones, with some not included. The sample holds some 70,000 clones, around 80% seen once. The sample comprised peripheral blood. Receptors originate from a man aged 50 or older with COVID-19, enrolled during active disease.

The J gene is TRBJ2-7, the V gene TRBV19, with TRBD2 as a possible D gene (5 bases). Germline V CDR1 and CDR2: LNHDA, SQIVND (reference sequence). The CDR3 length is 12 residues. V shed 5 bases and J shed 3 bases, with 8 bases lying between them. The CDR3 nucleotides read TGTGCCAGTAGTTTCGGACTCTACGAGCAGTACTTC. Translating gives CASSFGLYEQYF.

V usage is TRBV19 and J usage is TRBJ1-1, with D perhaps matching TRBD1 (6 bases). The germline CDR1 and CDR2 sequences are LNHDA and SQIVND (reference sequence). The CDR3 spans 13 residues. V dropped 10 bases and J dropped 0 bases, with 12 bases sitting between them. CDR3 protein: CATRDKMNTEAFF. CDR3 in DNA: TGTGCCACTCGGGACAAAATGAACACTGAAGCTTTCTTT.

The chain joins TRBV7-9 to TRBJ2-5, with TRBD2 matching 9 bases. CDR1 is SEHNR and CDR2 is FQNEAQ in the germline V gene (reference sequence). V lost 5 bases, J lost 5 bases, and 9 bases stayed unmatched. The CDR3 spans 15 residues. CDR3 protein: CASSGGIAGAETQYF. CDR3 DNA: TGTGCCAGCAGCGGGGGAATAGCGGGGGCGGAGACCCAGTACTTC. Full variable domain (missing parts from reference TRBV7-9 and TRBJ2-5): DTGVSQNPRHKITKRGQNVTFRCDPISEHNRLYWYRQTLGQGPEFLTYFQNEAQLEKSRLLSDRFSAERPKGSFSTLEIQRTEQGDSAMYLCASSGGIAGAETQYFGPGTRLLVL.

To note about this clone: Distinct nucleotide sequences in the sample also encode this CDR3. The chain has TRBV6-1 and TRBJ1-2; no reliable D call. V dropped 2 bases and J dropped 7 bases, with 5 bases sitting between them. Per the germline V gene, CDR1 is MNHNS and CDR2 is SASEGT. CDR3 size: 11 residues. CDR3 sequence (DNA): TGTGCCAGCAGTGAATCTCTTGGCTACACCTTC. This gives the protein CASSESLGYTF.

V gene TRBV27 combines with J gene TRBJ2-1; maybe TRBD1 (5 bases). Looked up from germline, CDR1 is MNHEY and CDR2 is SMNVEV (reference sequence). CDR3 length: 14 residues. Trimming shortened V by 7 bases and J by 6 bases, and 16 bases separated the two germline ends. This chain's CDR3 is CASTPGRVANEQFF. In nucleotides, the CDR3 is TGTGCCAGCACCCCGGGCAGGGTAGCCAATGAGCAGTTCTTC.

The chain is built from TRBV4-2 and TRBJ2-2; 7 nucleotides agree with TRBD2. Looked up from germline, CDR1 is LGHNA and CDR2 is YNFKEQ. CDR3 length: 17 amino acids. The junction had 14 bases not matched to a gene; V was cut back by 2 bases and J by 8 bases. Written as DNA, the CDR3 is TGTGCCAGCAGCCAATCTACCCCCGGGACTACACCAGGGGAGCTGTTTTTT. As protein: CASSQSTPGTTPGELFF.

The rearrangement joins TRBV6-5 to TRBJ2-3; 10 nucleotides align to TRBD2. The CDR3 length is 13 residues. Germline V gene lookup returns CDR1 MNHEY and CDR2 SVGAGI. V lost 8 bases and J lost 6; bases outside the gene matches: 5. The CDR3 loop is CASQAGGWDTQYF. The CDR3 DNA sequence: TGTGCCAGCCAAGCGGGGGGGTGGGATACGCAGTATTTT.